This T cell receptor beta chain was recorded in a study of blood T cells in healthy people across ages (dated by TCRdb to the mid-2010s). With respect to the entire study: In model experiments, roughly one uniquely barcoded TCR beta cDNA molecule per two T cells was captured by template switching. The donors were divided into four age groups: young (average around 15 years), middle-aged (about 40), aged (approximately 59) and long-lived (roughly 82). For two donors (one aged 18 to 29 and one aged 80 or older), the study analyzed two additional independent replicas of 1 million unique cDNA reads from the same blood draw. To track age-related changes in TCR beta repertoire diversity, the study relied on deep sequencing normalized with unique cDNA molecular identifiers. To avoid experimental bias, donors of different ages were spread randomly across the sequencing lanes. Findings and caveats that apply to the study as a whole: Total diversity estimates from one million sequenced T cells were considered lower bounds and underestimates. Compared with the aged group, more naive CD4+ T cells, fewer expanded clones and increased TCR diversity were shown by the long-lived group, suggesting age selection. Because the CMV infection status of the donors was unknown, age-related changes in expanded clonotypes may potentially have been confounded. Conclusive comparison of naive and antigen-experienced compartments was prevented by the profiling of bulk unsorted PBMCs. Observed TCR beta diversity per million T cells fell roughly linearly with age, and a significant reduction was already apparent by age roughly 41. There was a strong correlation between observed TCR beta diversity and the percentage of naive T cells measured by flow cytometry.

Library creation used 5' RACE. TCRdb shows the sequencer as Illumina HiSeq 2500. A second PCR of about 6 to 11 cycles was performed with a sample-barcoded 5' primer and a J-beta primer mix. Each TCR beta cDNA molecule received a unique molecular identifier from a template-switch 5' adaptor carrying 12 random nucleotides. Each sample yielded at least 2.5 million CDR3-containing paired-end reads. The Mint cDNA synthesis kit, primed by a TRBC-specific oligonucleotide, was used to synthesize first-strand cDNA from all RNA. After uracil-DNA glycosylase treatment, a first 18-cycle PCR used universal primers M1SS and BC2_uni_R on all cDNA. The authors' pipeline ran thus. Each sample was normalized by randomly selecting 1 million high-quality reads, each carrying a distinct molecular identifier. Reads sharing molecular identifiers were discarded rather than binned into consensus sequences. MiTCR, with a Q25 quality threshold and the strictest error-elimination algorithm, was used for CDR3 identification, clonotype clustering and error correction. A nonparametric unseen species model with Euler transformation was used to estimate a lower bound on total TCR beta diversity. The public reads were run again by TCRdb, first through fastp at Q25 and then through MiXCR, and only productive beta chains were kept. Identical CDR3 proteins give one entry, which carries the most common genes and DNA. Clone size and V and J calls follow TCRdb, not the original study. Recorded for this sample are 700,000 or so distinct CDR3 sequences; around 41% of them occurred a single time. Clones ranked in the top ten supply 30% of the sample.

This clonotype was seen just once. What antigen it recognizes has not been identified. Nothing much larger sits one base from this clone, and base qualities are not available. One read represents weak support. The approximately 39 donors, aged about 6 to 95 years, were systemically healthy Caucasian individuals from Russia. Each donor gave around 9.8 milliliters of peripheral blood, collected into EDTA-treated Vacutainer tubes. Ficoll-Paque density-gradient centrifugation was used to isolate PBMCs, with at least 7 million obtained per sample. Trizol reagent was used to extract total RNA from PBMCs, with at least 5 micrograms per sample. For every donor, an aliquot of PBMCs went through flow cytometry to measure the percentages of naive CD45RAhigh/CD27high T cells. This sequence was found in an elderly man in good health. Sequenced sample: blood.

In nucleotide form, the sequence is TGTGCCAGCAGCTACAGGACAGGTGACACAGATACGCAGTATTTT. It specifies CASSYRTGDTDTQYF. The rearrangement joined TRBV7-3 to TRBJ2-3; TRBD1 matches 7 bases in the middle. Spanning cysteine to phenylalanine, the CDR3 consists of 15 amino acids. Just the 45-base CDR3 DNA is kept, in frame starting at base 1. Trimmed from V: 4 bases; trimmed from J: 2 bases; junction bases lacking a gene match: 6. Reading the germline V gene gives CDR1 SGHTA and CDR2 FQGTGA.